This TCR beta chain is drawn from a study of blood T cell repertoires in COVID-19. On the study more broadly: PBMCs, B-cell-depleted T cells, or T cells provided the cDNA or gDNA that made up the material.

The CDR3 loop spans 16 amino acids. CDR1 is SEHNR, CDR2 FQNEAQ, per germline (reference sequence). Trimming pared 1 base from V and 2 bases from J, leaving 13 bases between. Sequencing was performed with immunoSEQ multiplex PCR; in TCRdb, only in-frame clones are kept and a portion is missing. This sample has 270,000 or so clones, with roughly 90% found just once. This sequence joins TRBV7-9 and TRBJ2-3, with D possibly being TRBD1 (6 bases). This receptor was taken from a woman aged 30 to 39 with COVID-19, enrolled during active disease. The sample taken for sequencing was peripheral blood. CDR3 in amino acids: CASSLGVGASTDTQYF. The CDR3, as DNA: TGTGCCAGCAGCTTAGGGGTGGGGGCATCCACAGATACGCAGTATTTT.